This T cell receptor beta chain was sequenced for a study of T cells expressing NK-cell markers. For the study at large: Sorted T-cell subsets CD3+CD56+NKG2C+, CD3+CD56+NKG2C- and CD3+CD56-NKG2C+ were TCR beta-sequenced. HCMV serostatus: seven of eight sequenced donors positive, one negative.

Study-wide results and caveats: The leading position in the CD3+CD56-NKG2C+ fraction of a handful of donors also went to these clonotypes. Whether the expanded NKG2C+ T cell clones recognized HCMV remained unclear.

To note about this clonotype: Its target is not known.

The germline V gene encodes CDR1 SEHNR and CDR2 FQNEAQ (reference sequence). The CDR3 sequence is 11 residues long. Each CDR3 protein gets one entry in TCRdb, which reprocessed the 5' RACE reads and gives no DNA. Recorded for this sample: around 470,000 distinct CDR3 sequences. The clonotype originates from a woman between 45 and 60 years old in good health. Sample: blood T cells: a sorted CD56 or NKG2C T cell subset, CD4+ or CD8+ T cells, or bulk PBMC T cells (not recorded which). The chain combines TRBV7-9 with TRBJ2-5; TCRdb designates TRBD1, a call that cannot be tested without DNA. The CDR3 is CASSLARVQYF.